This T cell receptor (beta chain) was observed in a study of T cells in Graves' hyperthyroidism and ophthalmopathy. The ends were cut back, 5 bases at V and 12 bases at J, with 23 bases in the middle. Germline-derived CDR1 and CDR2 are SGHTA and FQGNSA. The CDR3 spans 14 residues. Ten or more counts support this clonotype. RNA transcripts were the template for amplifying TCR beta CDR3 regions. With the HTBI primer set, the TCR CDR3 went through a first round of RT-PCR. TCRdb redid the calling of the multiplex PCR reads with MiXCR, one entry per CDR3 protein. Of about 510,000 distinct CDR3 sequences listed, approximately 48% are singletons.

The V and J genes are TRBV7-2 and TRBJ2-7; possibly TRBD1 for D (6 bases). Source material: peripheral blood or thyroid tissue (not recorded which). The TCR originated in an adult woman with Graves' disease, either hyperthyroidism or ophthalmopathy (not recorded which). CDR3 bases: TGTGCCAGCAGCGCCCACCCACAGGGTCCCCAGCGGTACTTC. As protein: CASSAHPQGPQRYF.